This T cell receptor (beta chain) was obtained from a study of OX40 agonist ivuxolimab in advanced cancers. This CDR3 is built from 16 residues. V lost 8 bases, J lost 3 bases, and 21 bases lay in between. Germline-derived CDR1 and CDR2 are MDHEN and SYDVKM. Clones were read by immunoSEQ multiplex PCR, and TCRdb kept only the in-frame ones, dropping some. The sample has 25,000 to 35,000 clones, about 80% seen once. Only one count was recorded for this clone. The V gene is TRBV28, the J gene TRBJ2-3; TRBD1 is a possible D gene (5 bases). Sequenced here: CD4+ or CD8+ T cells sorted from blood, sampled in a trial of the OX40 agonist ivuxolimab. The clonotype comes from an adult with an advanced solid tumor such as melanoma, head and neck, liver or kidney cancer. As DNA, the CDR3 is TGTGCCAGCGGACCAAGGACACCTATTGTGACAGATACGCAGTATTTT. This codes for CASGPRTPIVTDTQYF.